One and the same sample provided the 21 T cell receptor beta chains below, sequenced in a study of blood T cells in healthy people across ages (dated by TCRdb to about 2015). Preparation of the library involved 5' RACE. The sample was run on an Illumina HiSeq 2500. The second PCR ran for about 6 to 11 cycles and used a J-beta primer mix along with a sample-barcoded 5' primer. The raw public data were reprocessed by TCRdb itself: fastp quality trimming at Q25, MiXCR clonotype calling, in-frame beta chains only. CDR3 protein duplicates are merged, each entry listing the most common genes and DNA. This sample holds about 1.4 million distinct CDR3 sequences; approximately 63% were observed only once. Of the sample, roughly 6.3% falls within the top ten clones. The sample was blood. The receptors come from a man between 18 and 29 years old in good health.

The genes are TRBV9 and TRBJ1-2; 7 bases are shared with TRBD1. Germline V lookup: CDR1 SGDLS, CDR2 YYNGEE. The CDR3 is 12 amino acids. V trimming: 4 bases; J trimming: 7 bases; junction bases outside the gene matches: 4. Written as DNA, the CDR3 is TGTGCCAGCAGCCCCACAGGGGTTGGCTACACCTTC. This gives the protein CASSPTGVGYTF. Supplemented by reference TRBV9 and TRBJ1-2, the full variable domain reads DSGVTQTPKHLITATGQRVTLRCSPRSGDLSVYWYQQSLDQGLQFLIQYYNGEERAKGNILERFSAQQFPDLHSELNLSSLELGDSALYFCASSPTGVGYTFGSGTRLTVV.

The chain links TRBV5-4 to TRBJ2-5; no firm D call. Trimming shortened V by 4 bases and J by 0 bases, and 16 bases separated the two germline ends. The CDR3 runs 16 residues. Germline-derived CDR1 and CDR2 are SGHNT and YYREEE (reference sequence). This CDR3 is CASSPALGRNQETQYF. The CDR3 nucleotides read TGTGCCAGCAGCCCCGCCCTTGGACGGAACCAAGAGACCCAGTACTTC.

The chain employs TRBV25-1 and TRBJ2-7, with 7 bases fitting TRBD2. The V gene end was trimmed by 6 bases and the J gene end by 7 bases; junction bases not matched to a gene: 0. CDR1 is MGHDK and CDR2 is SYGVNS in the germline V gene. This CDR3 spans 10 amino acids. For the CDR3, the DNA is TGTGCCAGCAGGGGGGGGGAGCAGTACTTC. It is translated as CASRGGEQYF.

This chain joins TRBV5-1 and TRBJ2-7; a weak D match, TRBD2 (6 bases). With 6 bases removed from V and 3 bases from J, the gap between germline ends came to 16 bases. CDR3 length: 14 residues. Per germline, CDR1 SGHRS and CDR2 YFSETQ. CDR3: CASTASGADYEQYF. CDR3 nucleotides: TGCGCCAGCACGGCATCGGGAGCAGACTACGAGCAGTACTTC. The entire variable domain, with the rest obtained from reference TRBV5-1 and TRBJ2-7, is as follows: KAGVTQTPRYLIKTRGQQVTLSCSPISGHRSVSWYQQTPGQGLQFLFEYFSETQRNKGNFPGRFSGRQFSNSRSEMNVSTLELGDSALYLCASTASGADYEQYFGPGTRLTVT.

The chain has TRBV29-1 and TRBJ2-5; no reliable D call. The CDR3 totals 13 residues. The V and J ends lost 6 bases and 5 bases respectively, with 16 bases between them. Germline CDR1 reads SQVTM; CDR2 reads ANQGSEA. For the CDR3, the DNA is TGCAGCGTAGTGTTTGTAGATGGGGAGACCCAGTACTTC. Translating gives CSVVFVDGETQYF.

The count of this clonotype is one. The chain couples TRBV24-1 to TRBJ2-1, with TRBD1 identical over 7 bases. Germline CDR1 reads KGHDR; CDR2 reads SFDVKD. The CDR3 consists of 17 residues. J was trimmed by 4 bases and V by 4 bases; bases with no gene match: 12. The CDR3: CATSESGQPLRYNEQFF. The CDR3 nucleotides read TGTGCCACCAGTGAATCGGGACAGCCCCTTAGGTACAATGAGCAGTTCTTC.

The genes are TRBV12-3 or TRBV12-4 and TRBJ2-3; 8 bases line up with TRBD2. J lost 2 bases, V lost 3 bases, and 7 bases had no gene match. This CDR3 spans 16 amino acids. The CDR3 loop is CASSFQTSATTDTQYF. In nucleotides, the CDR3 is TGTGCCAGCAGTTTTCAGACTAGCGCAACCACAGATACGCAGTATTTT.

The rearrangement joins TRBV4-2 to TRBJ2-7, with 10 positions matching TRBD2. This CDR3 is 14 amino acids long. Germline V gene sequence: CDR1 LGHNA, CDR2 YNFKEQ. V dropped 2 bases and J dropped 6; count of bases not matched to a gene: 4. This CDR3 is CASSQLAGESEQYF. The CDR3, as DNA: TGTGCCAGCAGCCAACTAGCGGGGGAAAGCGAGCAGTACTTC.

The chain has TRBV13 and TRBJ1-2, with 11 bases aligning to TRBD1. Germline lookup yields CDR1 PRHDT and CDR2 FYEKMQ (reference sequence). The V gene end was trimmed by 3 bases and the J gene end by 7 bases; junction bases not matched to a gene: 4. The CDR3 consists of 14 residues. This CDR3 reads CASSLGQGGVGYTF. The CDR3 coding sequence is TGTGCCAGCAGCTTGGGACAGGGGGGAGTTGGCTACACCTTC.

The V and J genes are TRBV25-1 and TRBJ2-5; 8 nucleotides match TRBD2. With 1 base clipped from V and 11 bases from J, the junction kept 6 bases outside the gene matches. In germline, CDR1 is MGHDK, CDR2 SYGVNS. This CDR3 contains 13 residues. Here the CDR3 reads CASSESLAGKQYF. CDR3 DNA sequence: TGTGCCAGCAGTGAATCTCTAGCGGGCAAACAGTACTTC. Filled out from reference TRBV25-1 and TRBJ2-5, the complete variable domain reads EADIYQTPRYLVIGTGKKITLECSQTMGHDKMYWYQQDPGMELHLIHYSYGVNSTEKGDLSSESTVSRIRTEHFPLTLESARPSHTSQYLCASSESLAGKQYFGPGTRLLVL.

In this sample, this clonotype turned up a few times. The rearrangement joins TRBV29-1 to TRBJ2-3; 7 bases agree with TRBD1. This CDR3 spans 14 amino acids. V shed 7 bases and J 4 bases; nucleotides not matched to a gene: 11. Germline values: CDR1 SQVTM, CDR2 ANQGSEA. The CDR3 DNA sequence: TGCAGCGCCAAAGGGGAACAGGGGTCAGATACGCAGTATTTT. It translates to CSAKGEQGSDTQYF.

The gene calls are TRBV4-1 and TRBJ2-3; D gene unclear. In germline, CDR1 is MGHRA, CDR2 YSYEKL. The V end lost 1 base, the J end lost 6 bases, and 14 bases lay between the germline ends. The CDR3 is made up of 15 amino acids. In DNA form, the CDR3 reads TGCGCCAGCAGCCAAGTTCCAAGGTTGGCCGATACGCAGTATTTT. Translating gives CASSQVPRLADTQYF.

V and J are TRBV5-1 and TRBJ2-7, with D possibly matching TRBD1 (6 bases). The DNA end is a closer match to TRBJ2-5, so the J assignment may be wrong. The CDR3 is 15 residues long. Germline values: CDR1 SGHRS, CDR2 YFSETQ. The CDR3 loop reads CASSYPRVGGETQYF. In DNA form, the CDR3 reads TGCGCCAGCAGCTACCCCAGGGTAGGGGGAGAGACCCAGTACTTC.

The chain recombines TRBV20-1 with TRBJ2-1; 9 bases line up with TRBD2. Losses at the gene ends were 1 base for V and 7 bases for J; bases not matched to a gene: 8. The CDR3 sequence is 15 residues long. The germline V gene has CDR1 DFQATT and CDR2 SNEGSKA (reference sequence). In DNA form, the CDR3 reads TGCAGTGCTAGAGGAAAAGCGGGAGGTTGGAATGAGCAGTTCTTC. It specifies CSARGKAGGWNEQFF.

This rearrangement joins TRBV20-1 to TRBJ2-3, with D tentatively TRBD1 (6 bases). Germline V lookup: CDR1 DFQATT, CDR2 SNEGSKA (reference sequence). The CDR3 totals 15 residues. The V and J ends lost 5 bases and 5 bases respectively, with 20 bases between them. The CDR3 sequence is CSALRDTPRIDTQYF. The DNA of the CDR3 is TGCAGTGCTTTAAGGGACACCCCAAGAATAGATACGCAGTATTTT.

This clonotype was observed a handful of times. The rearrangement links TRBV7-2 to TRBJ1-1; 7 bases align to TRBD1. This CDR3 region has 14 residues. Losses at the gene ends were 1 base for V and 6 bases for J; bases not matched to a gene: 5. The germline V gene encodes CDR1 SGHTA and CDR2 FQGNSA. The CDR3 sequence: CASSLGGGAAEAFF. The CDR3 DNA sequence: TGTGCCAGCAGCTTAGGAGGGGGCGCCGCTGAAGCTTTCTTT.

The chain employs TRBV4-2 and TRBJ2-1, with 12 bases lining up with TRBD2. The CDR3 has 16 amino acids. Trimming at V came to 1 base and at J to 7 bases, leaving 5 bases not matched to a gene. The germline V gene has CDR1 LGHNA and CDR2 YNFKEQ. The CDR3 nucleotides read TGTGCCAGCAGCCAAGTAGGGACTAGCGGGTTGAATGAGCAGTTCTTC. Its translation: CASSQVGTSGLNEQFF.

The chain couples TRBV20-1 to TRBJ2-3; 9 bases line up with TRBD1. The ends lost 4 bases at V and 0 bases at J; junction bases unmatched: 8. The CDR3 runs to 16 residues. Per the germline V gene, CDR1 is DFQATT and CDR2 is SNEGSKA (reference sequence). This CDR3 reads CSATGTGRRSTDTQYF. The DNA for the CDR3 is TGCAGTGCTACGGGGACAGGGAGGAGGAGCACAGATACGCAGTATTTT.

This clonotype has more than one count but fewer than ten. The chain uses TRBV20-1 and TRBJ2-1, with 10 positions matching TRBD2. Germline V gene lookup returns CDR1 DFQATT and CDR2 SNEGSKA (reference sequence). This CDR3 is 14 amino acids long. The junction had 4 bases not matched to a gene; V was cut back by 2 bases and J by 6 bases. CDR3 nucleotide sequence: TGCAGTGCTAGACCTAGCGGGAGAAGCAATGAGCAGTTCTTC. It encodes CSARPSGRSNEQFF.

The chain recombines TRBV6-1 with TRBJ1-2, with a tentative D call TRBD1 (6 bases). Trimming pared 4 bases from V and 8 bases from J, leaving 20 bases between. The CDR3 runs to 15 residues. In germline, CDR1 is MNHNS, CDR2 SASEGT. For the CDR3, the DNA is TGTGCCAGCAGTGGACAGGCCCCCGATTTAAGGGGCTACACCTTC. Its protein product is CASSGQAPDLRGYTF.

V usage is TRBV21-1 and J usage is TRBJ2-1; the DNA was not used to check the table's D call, TRBD2. TRBV21-1 is a pseudogene. CDR3 size: 18 residues. CDR3 sequence: CASKPGLAGGPSYNEQFF. DNA for the CDR3: TGTGCCAGCAAGCCGGGACTAGCGGGAGGGCCCTCATACAATGAGCAGTTCTTC.